The rows below give T cell receptor beta chains drawn from one sample of a study of shared clonotypes between healthy human individuals. The method was immunoSEQ multiplex PCR; TCRdb's version includes in-frame clones alone and lacks a portion of them. The top ten clones hold under 0.65% of a sample with 800,000 to 1,200,000 clones, around three quarters of them seen once. Sequenced material: memory CD4+ T cells from PBMCs. Every receptor here comes from a man aged 18 to 30 in good health. Some clones in this sample may be carry-over from other donors' samples. The CDR3 runs from the conserved cysteine through the conserved F or W. Each record gives: clone size, V gene, J gene, D gene, CDR3 protein, CDR3 DNA. D genes are given only for firm matches. Clone size is not always given. Where it is, it says once, few, many or a class for expanded clones.

.	TRBV4-2	TRBJ2-5	.	CASSQAPQETQYF	TGTGCCAGCAGCCAAGCCCCTCAAGAGACCCAGTACTTC
few	TRBV30	TRBJ1-1	.	CAFGGGTEAFF	TGTGCCTTCGGAGGGGGTACTGAAGCTTTCTTT
.	TRBV28	TRBJ1-2	.	CASSPSGLLTRGYTF	TGTGCCAGCAGTCCATCCGGACTCTTAACGCGAGGCTACACCTTC
.	TRBV6-5	TRBJ1-3	.	CASKRGGDSGNTIYF	TGTGCCAGCAAGCGCGGCGGCGACTCTGGAAACACCATATATTTT
.	TRBV11-3	TRBJ2-3	.	CASSLDPISTQYF	TGTGCCAGCAGCTTAGATCCAATTAGTACGCAGTATTTT
.	TRBV18	TRBJ2-3	TRBD1	CASSPQGQGADTQYF	TGTGCCAGCTCACCACAGGGACAGGGGGCAGATACGCAGTATTTT
.	TRBV4-1	TRBJ1-2	.	CASSQDRQTYGYTF	TGCGCCAGCAGCCAAGATCGACAGACCTATGGCTACACCTTC
.	TRBV29-1	TRBJ1-4	.	CSVLQTNEKLFF	TGCAGCGTTCTGCAGACAAATGAAAAACTGTTTTTT
once	TRBV2	TRBJ2-7	.	CASMRDGTLEQYF	TGTGCCAGCATGAGAGACGGGACTCTCGAGCAGTACTTC
.	TRBV10-3	TRBJ1-5	TRBD1	CAISEAGGINQPQHF	TGTGCCATCAGTGAGGCAGGGGGTATCAATCAGCCCCAGCATTTT
.	TRBV9	TRBJ2-7	TRBD1	CASSVEGQATYEQYF	TGTGCCAGCAGCGTAGAGGGACAGGCAACCTACGAGCAGTACTTC
.	TRBV9	TRBJ2-7	.	CASSVSPVGGGLYEQYF	TGTGCCAGCAGCGTAAGTCCAGTTGGCGGTGGACTCTACGAGCAGTACTTC
.	TRBV28	TRBJ2-7	TRBD1	CASSLLWDRGNEQYF	TGTGCCAGCAGTTTATTGTGGGACAGGGGTAACGAGCAGTACTTC
.	TRBV28	TRBJ1-2	TRBD1	CASSRGPGGYTF	TGTGCCAGTAGCAGGGGGCCTGGTGGCTACACCTTC
few	TRBV5-4	TRBJ2-7	TRBD2	CASSLAPSGSYEQYF	TGTGCCAGCAGCTTGGCCCCTAGCGGGAGTTACGAGCAGTACTTC
.	TRBV28	TRBJ1-4	.	CASSPVNRARGEKLFF	TGTGCCAGCAGCCCTGTAAACAGGGCGCGGGGCGAAAAACTGTTTTTT
.	TRBV28	TRBJ2-7	TRBD1	CASRPRDRGRTRSSYEQYF	TGTGCCAGCAGACCGCGGGACAGGGGGCGTACCAGGAGCTCCTACGAGCAGTACTTC
.	TRBV5-4	TRBJ2-3	TRBD2	CASSLAGGDTQYF	TGTGCCAGCAGCTTGGCGGGGGGGGATACGCAGTATTTT
few	TRBV9	TRBJ2-3	.	CASSVRGGADRTDTQYF	TGTGCCAGCAGCGTGCGTGGGGGGGCAGACAGAACAGATACGCAGTATTTT
.	TRBV5-5	TRBJ2-7	.	CASSFGGEAYEQYF	TGTGCCAGCAGCTTTGGTGGGGAGGCCTACGAGCAGTACTTC
few	TRBV15	TRBJ2-1	.	CATRSRGAGANYNEQFF	TGTGCCACCAGATCCCGAGGAGCAGGGGCCAACTACAATGAGCAGTTCTTC
few	TRBV5-1	TRBJ2-7	TRBD2	CASSSSGSYEQYF	TGCGCCAGCAGCTCTAGCGGGAGCTACGAGCAGTACTTC
.	TRBV7-9	TRBJ1-1	TRBD1	CASSRRGQPDLTEAFF	TGTGCCAGCAGCCGCCGGGGACAGCCAGATCTCACTGAAGCTTTCTTT
.	TRBV27	TRBJ2-7	TRBD1	CASSLVTGASYEQYF	TGTGCCAGCAGTTTAGTTACAGGGGCGTCCTACGAGCAGTACTTC
.	TRBV5-1	TRBJ1-2	.	CASSLGSADYGYTF	TGCGCCAGCAGCTTGGGCTCAGCCGACTATGGCTACACCTTC
few	TRBV18	TRBJ2-5	.	CASSPPGSVETQYF	TGTGCCAGCTCACCACCTGGGTCCGTAGAGACCCAGTACTTC
.	TRBV6-1	TRBJ2-5	.	CASTLFRGRQETQYF	TGTGCCAGTACCCTCTTCCGGGGCAGACAAGAGACCCAGTACTTC
.	TRBV29-1	TRBJ2-1	.	CSATRGRAAIYNEQFF	TGCAGCGCGACCCGGGGGCGAGCAGCAATCTACAATGAGCAGTTCTTC
.	TRBV6-4	TRBJ1-5	.	CASSDWGRYQPQHF	TGTGCCAGCAGTGACTGGGGACGCTATCAGCCCCAGCATTTT
.	TRBV5-6	TRBJ1-1	.	CASSSPGRWGPNTEAFF	TGTGCCAGCAGCTCCCCGGGACGATGGGGTCCGAACACTGAAGCTTTCTTT
.	TRBV4-1	TRBJ2-2	TRBD2	CASSQDPGLAGSEPGELFF	TGCGCCAGCAGCCAAGACCCGGGACTAGCGGGGTCAGAACCCGGGGAGCTGTTTTTT
.	TRBV19	TRBJ2-4	.	CASSLVAKNIQYF	TGTGCCAGTAGTTTGGTAGCCAAAAACATTCAGTACTTC
.	TRBV28	TRBJ2-1	TRBD2	CASSTQPGLAGRRGNEQFF	TGTGCCAGCAGTACCCAACCGGGACTAGCGGGACGTAGGGGCAATGAGCAGTTCTTC
.	TRBV19	TRBJ2-1	.	CASSMGQGSYNEQFF	TGTGCCAGTAGTATGGGCCAGGGTTCCTACAATGAGCAGTTCTTC
.	TRBV6-5	TRBJ1-6	.	CASSSSNSPLHF	TGTGCCAGCAGTTCCTCTAATTCACCCCTCCACTTT
.	TRBV7-9	TRBJ1-3	.	CASSLSLGADTIYF	TGTGCCAGCAGCTTATCTCTGGGGGCGGACACCATATATTTT
.	TRBV29-1	TRBJ2-1	.	CSVFWPFGNEQFF	TGCAGCGTTTTCTGGCCGTTTGGGAATGAGCAGTTCTTC
once	TRBV5-4	TRBJ2-2	TRBD1	CASSRGTENTGELFF	TGTGCCAGCAGCCGAGGGACAGAGAACACCGGGGAGCTGTTTTTT
.	TRBV11-3	TRBJ1-1	.	CASSPGRQSSTEAFF	TGTGCCAGCAGCCCTGGGAGGCAGTCCAGCACTGAAGCTTTCTTT
.	TRBV4-2	TRBJ1-4	.	CASSQGRTNEKLFF	TGTGCCAGCAGCCAAGGACGGACTAATGAAAAACTGTTTTTT
.	TRBV4-1	TRBJ2-5	TRBD2	CASSHGGRGISGETQYF	TGCGCCAGCAGCCACGGTGGGAGGGGCATTTCTGGAGAGACCCAGTACTTC
.	TRBV5-1	TRBJ2-3	TRBD1	CASSSGDRWGTDTQYF	TGCGCCAGCAGCTCCGGGGACAGGTGGGGCACAGATACGCAGTATTTT
.	TRBV28	TRBJ2-7	TRBD2	CATRTSGKYEQYF	TGTGCAACACGGACTAGCGGGAAATACGAGCAGTACTTC
.	TRBV29-1	TRBJ2-2	TRBD2	CSVATRTSGRAPTGELFF	TGCAGCGTCGCTACCCGGACTAGCGGGAGGGCCCCAACCGGGGAGCTGTTTTTT
.	TRBV28	TRBJ1-3	.	CASSPGGAGNTIYF	TGTGCCAGCAGTCCGGGAGGGGCTGGAAACACCATATATTTT
.	TRBV28	TRBJ2-1	.	CASSSELRFYNEQFF	TGTGCCAGCAGTTCTGAGCTCAGGTTCTACAATGAGCAGTTCTTC
.	TRBV7-9	TRBJ1-1	.	CASTLRGDTEAFF	TGTGCCAGCACCCTCCGGGGGGACACTGAAGCTTTCTTT
.	TRBV7-8	TRBJ1-1	.	CASSLRQRDTEAFF	TGTGCCAGCAGCTTAAGACAGCGGGACACTGAAGCTTTCTTT
once	TRBV5-1	TRBJ2-7	.	CASSLVLDSYEQYF	TGCGCCAGCAGCTTGGTTTTGGACAGCTACGAGCAGTACTTC
.	TRBV7-9	TRBJ2-7	.	CASSFRGRGYEQYF	TGTGCCAGCAGCTTTAGAGGCAGGGGATACGAGCAGTACTTC
few	TRBV18	TRBJ1-4	.	CASSGGVDEKLFF	TGTGCCAGCTCGGGGGGTGTTGATGAAAAACTGTTTTTT
once	TRBV4-2	TRBJ1-2	TRBD1	CASSQDQGADYGYTF	TGTGCCAGCAGCCAAGATCAGGGGGCGGACTATGGCTACACCTTC
.	TRBV18	TRBJ1-1	.	CASSPMGRGFIGTEAFF	TGTGCCAGCTCACCAATGGGAAGGGGATTTATTGGCACTGAAGCTTTCTTT